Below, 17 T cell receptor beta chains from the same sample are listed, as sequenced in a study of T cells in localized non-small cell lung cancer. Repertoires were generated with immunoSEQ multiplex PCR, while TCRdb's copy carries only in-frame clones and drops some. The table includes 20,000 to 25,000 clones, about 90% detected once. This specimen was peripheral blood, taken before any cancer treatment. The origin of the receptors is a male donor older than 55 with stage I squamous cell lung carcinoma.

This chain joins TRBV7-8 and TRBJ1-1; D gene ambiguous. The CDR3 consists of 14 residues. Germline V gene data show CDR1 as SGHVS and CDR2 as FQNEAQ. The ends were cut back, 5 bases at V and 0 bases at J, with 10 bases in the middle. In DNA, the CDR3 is TGTGCCAGCAGCCCAGAGGCAGTGAACACTGAAGCTTTCTTT. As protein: CASSPEAVNTEAFF.

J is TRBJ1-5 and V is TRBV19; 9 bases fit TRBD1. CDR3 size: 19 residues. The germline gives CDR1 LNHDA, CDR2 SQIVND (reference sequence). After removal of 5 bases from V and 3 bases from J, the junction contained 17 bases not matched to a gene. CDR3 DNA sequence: TGTGCCAGTAGTCTCGATCGGACAGGGGCTGCGCTTTTCAATCAGCCCCAGCATTTT. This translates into CASSLDRTGAALFNQPQHF.

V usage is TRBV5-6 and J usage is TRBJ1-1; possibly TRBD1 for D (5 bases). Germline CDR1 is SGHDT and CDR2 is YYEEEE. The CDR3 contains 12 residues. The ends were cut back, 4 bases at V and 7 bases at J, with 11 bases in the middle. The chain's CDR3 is CASSIRVYEAFF. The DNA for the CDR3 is TGTGCCAGCAGCATCAGGGTATATGAAGCTTTCTTT.

CDR3 in amino acids: CASSQGARGYTF. CDR3 nucleotides: TGTGCCAGCAGTCAGGGGGCTCGGGGCTACACCTTC. The chain recombines TRBV6-5 with TRBJ1-2, with 8 bases lining up with TRBD1. The germline CDR1 and CDR2 sequences are MNHEY and SVGAGI. The CDR3 has 12 residues. Trimming took 5 bases from V and 8 from J; bases not matched to a gene: 4.

In DNA form, the CDR3 reads TGTGCCAGCAGCTTGGACAGGTCCTCTGGAAACACCATATATTTT. This gives the protein CASSLDRSSGNTIYF. The genes are TRBV6-5 and TRBJ1-3; 7 bases match TRBD1. J gave up 0 bases and V 6 bases, and 5 bases lay outside the gene matches. CDR1 MNHEY and CDR2 SVGAGI come from the germline V gene. The CDR3 has 15 amino acids.

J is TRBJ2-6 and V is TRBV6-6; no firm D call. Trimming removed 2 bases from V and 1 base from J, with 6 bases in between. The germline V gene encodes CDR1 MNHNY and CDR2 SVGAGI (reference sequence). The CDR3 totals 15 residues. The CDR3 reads CASSYARSGANVLTF. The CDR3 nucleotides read TGTGCCAGCAGTTACGCGCGGTCTGGGGCCAACGTCCTGACTTTC.

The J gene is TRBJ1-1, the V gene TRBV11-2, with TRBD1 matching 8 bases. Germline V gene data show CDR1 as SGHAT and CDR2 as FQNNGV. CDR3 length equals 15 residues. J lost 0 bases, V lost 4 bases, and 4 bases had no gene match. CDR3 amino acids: CASSSRQGMNTEAFF. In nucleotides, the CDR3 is TGTGCCAGCAGCTCCAGACAGGGGATGAACACTGAAGCTTTCTTT.

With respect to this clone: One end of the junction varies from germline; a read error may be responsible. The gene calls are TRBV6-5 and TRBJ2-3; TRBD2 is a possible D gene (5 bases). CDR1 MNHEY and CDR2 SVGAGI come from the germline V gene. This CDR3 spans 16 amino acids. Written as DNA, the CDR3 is TGTGCCGGCAGCTACCGGACTCCGGGTGCCACAGATACGCAGTATTTT. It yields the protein CAGSYRTPGATDTQYF.

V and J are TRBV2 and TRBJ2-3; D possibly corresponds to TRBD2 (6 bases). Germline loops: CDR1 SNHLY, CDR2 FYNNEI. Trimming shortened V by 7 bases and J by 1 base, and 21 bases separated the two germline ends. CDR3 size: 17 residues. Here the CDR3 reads CASTPGRPLTRTDTQYF. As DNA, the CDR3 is TGTGCCAGCACCCCAGGGAGGCCGCTTACCCGCACAGATACGCAGTATTTT.

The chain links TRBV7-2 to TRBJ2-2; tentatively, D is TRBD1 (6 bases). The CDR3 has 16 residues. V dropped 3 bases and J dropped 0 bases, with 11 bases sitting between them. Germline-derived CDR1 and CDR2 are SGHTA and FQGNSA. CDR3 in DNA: TGTGCCAGCAGCTTCTGGACAGCGTCGAACACCGGGGAGCTGTTTTTT. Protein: CASSFWTASNTGELFF.

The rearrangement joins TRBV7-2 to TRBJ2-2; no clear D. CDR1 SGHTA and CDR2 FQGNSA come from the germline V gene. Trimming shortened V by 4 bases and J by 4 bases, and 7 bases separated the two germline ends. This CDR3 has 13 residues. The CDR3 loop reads CASSSSITGELFF. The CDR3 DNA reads TGTGCCAGCAGCTCTAGTATCACCGGGGAGCTGTTTTTT.

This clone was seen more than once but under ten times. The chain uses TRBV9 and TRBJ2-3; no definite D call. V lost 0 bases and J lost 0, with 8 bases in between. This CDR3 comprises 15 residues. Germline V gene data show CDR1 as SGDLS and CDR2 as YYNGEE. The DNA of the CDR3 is TGTGCCAGCAGCGTAGGCGTGGGGAGCACAGATACGCAGTATTTT. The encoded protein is CASSVGVGSTDTQYF.

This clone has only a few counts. CDR3 nucleotides: TGTGCCAGTAGTAGCCGCGGACAGGGGAACACTGAAGCTTTCTTT. Amino acid sequence: CASSSRGQGNTEAFF. The chain couples TRBV19 to TRBJ1-1; TRBD1 agrees at 8 bases. Germline V lookup: CDR1 LNHDA, CDR2 SQIVND (reference sequence). The CDR3 loop spans 15 amino acids. After removal of 4 bases from V and 1 base from J, the junction contained 5 bases not matched to a gene.

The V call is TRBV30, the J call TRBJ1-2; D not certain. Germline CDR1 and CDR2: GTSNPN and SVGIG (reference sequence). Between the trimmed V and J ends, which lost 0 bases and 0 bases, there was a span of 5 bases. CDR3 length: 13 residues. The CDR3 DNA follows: TGTGCCTGGAGTGTTTCCGCTAACTATGGCTACACCTTC. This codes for CAWSVSANYGYTF.

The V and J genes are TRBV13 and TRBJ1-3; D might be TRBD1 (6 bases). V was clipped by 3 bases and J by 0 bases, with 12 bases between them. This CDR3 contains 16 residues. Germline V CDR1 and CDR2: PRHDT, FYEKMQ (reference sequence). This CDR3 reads CASSLDSFNSGNTIYF. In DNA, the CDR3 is TGTGCCAGCAGCTTGGACAGCTTTAACTCTGGAAACACCATATATTTT.

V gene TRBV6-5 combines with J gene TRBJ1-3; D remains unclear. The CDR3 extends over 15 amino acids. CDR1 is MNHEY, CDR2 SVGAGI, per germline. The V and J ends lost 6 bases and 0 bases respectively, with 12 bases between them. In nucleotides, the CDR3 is TGTGCCAGCAGGCTGGACGTCGGCTCTGGAAACACCATATATTTT. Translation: CASRLDVGSGNTIYF.

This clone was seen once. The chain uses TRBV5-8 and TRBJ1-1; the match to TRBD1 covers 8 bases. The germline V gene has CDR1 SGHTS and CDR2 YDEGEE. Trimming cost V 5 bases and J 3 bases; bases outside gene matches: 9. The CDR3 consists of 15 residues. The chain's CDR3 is CASRVTGAGYTEAFF. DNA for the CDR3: TGTGCCAGCAGAGTGACAGGGGCGGGGTACACTGAAGCTTTCTTT. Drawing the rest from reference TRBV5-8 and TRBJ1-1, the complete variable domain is EAGVTQSPTHLIKTRGQQATLRCSPISGHTSVYWYQQALGLGLQFLLWYDEGEERNRGNFPPRFSGRQFPNYSSELNVNALELEDSALYLCASRVTGAGYTEAFFGQGTRLTVV.